These 32 T cell receptor beta chains originate from one sample sequenced in a study of blood T cell repertoires in COVID-19. TCRdb keeps only in-frame clones here, not all; method: immunoSEQ multiplex PCR. The data hold fewer than 90,000 clones, with less than 85% observed a single time. What was sequenced was peripheral blood. All receptors come from a woman aged 80 or over with acute or convalescent COVID-19.

The chain recombines TRBV10-3 with TRBJ1-2; no clear D gene. Germline CDR1 reads ENHRY; CDR2 reads SYGVKD. This CDR3 region has 12 residues. V dropped 2 bases and J dropped 5 bases, with 6 bases sitting between them. The CDR3, as DNA: TGTGCCATCAGTGAGCGGAGTTATGGCTACACCTTC. Translated, it gives CAISERSYGYTF.

This chain connects TRBV5-5 to TRBJ1-5; 8 bases line up with TRBD1. Trimming at V came to 0 bases and at J to 10 bases, leaving 9 bases not matched to a gene. Germline V gene data show CDR1 as SGHKS and CDR2 as YYEKEE (reference sequence). This CDR3 comprises 15 residues. As DNA, the CDR3 is TGTGCCAGCAGCTTGGGACAGGGGAACCTTCAACCCCAGCATTTT. Translated: CASSLGQGNLQPQHF.

The V gene is TRBV4-1, the J gene TRBJ1-2; 10 bases agree with TRBD1. Germline values: CDR1 MGHRA, CDR2 YSYEKL. The ends lost 1 base at V and 7 bases at J; junction bases unmatched: 9. The CDR3 sequence is 16 residues long. CDR3 sequence reads: CASSQGPTGGARGYTF. The CDR3, as DNA: TGCGCCAGCAGCCAAGGCCCGACAGGGGGCGCCCGTGGCTACACCTTC.

This clone ranks as medium-sized. The CDR3 region is CASSQGPGQATYEQYF. The DNA of the CDR3 is TGCGCCAGCAGCCAAGGCCCGGGACAGGCGACCTACGAGCAGTACTTC. The gene calls are TRBV4-1 and TRBJ2-7; TRBD1 matches 8 bases. The CDR3 sequence is 16 residues long. Germline values: CDR1 MGHRA, CDR2 YSYEKL. V gave up 1 base and J gave up 2 bases; unmatched junction bases: 7.

The chain links TRBV9 to TRBJ1-2; D unresolved. Trimming took 0 bases from V and 4 from J, leaving 10 bases between them. CDR1 is SGDLS and CDR2 is YYNGEE in the germline V gene. CDR3 length equals 14 residues. CDR3 DNA sequence: TGTGCCAGCAGCGTAGCGGACTGGAGCTATGGCTACACCTTC. Protein: CASSVADWSYGYTF.

This clone has just a few counts. The genes are TRBV5-4 and TRBJ2-1; 7 bases match TRBD2. Unmatched junction bases numbered 10, after V lost 2 bases and J lost 8 bases. Germline V gene lookup returns CDR1 SGHNT and CDR2 YYREEE (reference sequence). The CDR3 totals 15 residues. The CDR3 protein is CASSLQGGGSYEQFF. The CDR3 bases are TGTGCCAGCAGCTTACAAGGCGGGGGTAGCTATGAGCAGTTCTTC.

The chain carries TRBV7-8 and TRBJ2-7; 10 bases align to TRBD1. Per germline, CDR1 SGHVS and CDR2 FQNEAQ. The CDR3 runs 17 residues. V shed 2 bases and J 5 bases; nucleotides not matched to a gene: 12. The CDR3 DNA reads TGTGCCAGCAGCTTACAGATTAGACAGGGGGCTAAAGACGAGCAGTACTTC. It yields the protein CASSLQIRQGAKDEQYF.

This clone came up once. This chain connects TRBV5-4 to TRBJ2-3; TRBD1 aligns across 9 bases. The CDR3 has 14 residues. The germline gives CDR1 SGHNT, CDR2 YYREEE (reference sequence). Unmatched junction bases numbered 5, after V lost 4 bases and J lost 5 bases. The CDR3 reads CASSRTGVQDTQYF. In DNA form, the CDR3 reads TGTGCCAGCAGCAGGACAGGGGTGCAAGATACGCAGTATTTT.

This clone has a single count. The gene calls are TRBV30 and TRBJ2-6; tentatively, D is TRBD2 (6 bases). The germline V gene encodes CDR1 GTSNPN and CDR2 SVGIG (reference sequence). V lost 5 bases and J 1 base, leaving 15 bases between the germline ends. The CDR3 runs to 16 residues. CDR3 bases: TGTGCCTGGTGGGGACTTGGATCATCTGGGGCCAACGTCCTGACTTTC. Its translation: CAWWGLGSSGANVLTF.

For this clone: At one end the junction does not follow the germline gene, possibly because of a read error. This chain connects TRBV19 to TRBJ2-4; 12 bases map to TRBD2. CDR3 length: 18 residues. The V gene's germline CDR1 is LNHDA and CDR2 SQIVND (reference sequence). The CDR3 bases are TGTGTCAGTAGTACTGGACTAGCGGGGTCGGAAGCCAAAAACATTCAGTACTTC. Translating gives CVSSTGLAGSEAKNIQYF.

The V call is TRBV5-1, the J call TRBJ2-4, with D possibly being TRBD1 (6 bases). This CDR3 has 14 amino acids. V lost 4 bases to trimming and J lost 0 bases, with 8 bases between them. The V gene's germline CDR1 is SGHRS and CDR2 YFSETQ. DNA for the CDR3: TGCGCCAGCAGCGGGACACTAGCCAAAAACATTCAGTACTTC. Translating gives CASSGTLAKNIQYF.

CDR3 protein: CSVLMESGYNEQFF. The DNA of the CDR3 is TGCAGCGTTTTGATGGAGTCCGGATACAATGAGCAGTTCTTC. J is TRBJ2-1 and V is TRBV29-1, with D hard to call. Trimming shortened V by 5 bases and J by 4 bases, and 15 bases separated the two germline ends. From germline, CDR1 is SQVTM and CDR2 ANQGSEA. The CDR3 covers 14 residues.

The chain couples TRBV7-8 to TRBJ2-7, with no clear D. This CDR3 is built from 15 residues. With 2 bases removed from V and 6 bases from J, the gap between germline ends came to 17 bases. Germline CDR1 reads SGHVS; CDR2 reads FQNEAQ. CDR3 in amino acids: CASSLRGPPLSEQYF. In nucleotides, the CDR3 is TGTGCCAGCAGCTTACGCGGCCCCCCGTTGAGCGAGCAGTACTTC.

The chain links TRBV7-9 to TRBJ1-5, with TRBD1 matching over 9 bases. V was pared by 4 bases and J by 4 bases, with 2 bases of the junction left unmatched. CDR3 length equals 14 residues. Germline V gene lookup returns CDR1 SEHNR and CDR2 FQNEAQ (reference sequence). The CDR3 nucleotides read TGTGCCAGCAGCTGGGGACAGGGAAATCAGCCCCAGCATTTT. It codes for CASSWGQGNQPQHF. The full variable domain, with the rest looked up from reference TRBV7-9 and TRBJ1-5, is DTGVSQNPRHKITKRGQNVTFRCDPISEHNRLYWYRQTLGQGPEFLTYFQNEAQLEKSRLLSDRFSAERPKGSFSTLEIQRTEQGDSAMYLCASSWGQGNQPQHFGDGTRLSIL.

The chain is built from TRBV29-1 and TRBJ1-4; D remains unclear. V was trimmed by 4 bases and J by 4 bases, leaving 19 bases between them. The CDR3 loop spans 16 amino acids. Germline assignment: CDR1 SQVTM and CDR2 ANQGSEA. CDR3 amino acids: CSVVLLEDGGNEKLFF. In nucleotides, the CDR3 is TGCAGCGTTGTACTATTAGAGGACGGAGGTAATGAAAAACTGTTTTTT.

CDR3: CAISELAPNTGELFF. DNA for the CDR3: TGTGCCATCAGTGAACTAGCGCCGAACACCGGGGAGCTGTTTTTT. The rearrangement uses TRBV10-3 and TRBJ2-2, with 7 bases fitting TRBD2. The CDR3 runs 15 residues. With V trimmed by 3 bases and J by 0 bases, 1 base remained unmatched. The V gene's germline CDR1 is ENHRY and CDR2 SYGVKD.

The chain recombines TRBV9 with TRBJ2-1; 7 bases agree with TRBD1. V was pared by 4 bases and J by 6 bases, with 4 bases of the junction left unmatched. CDR1 is SGDLS and CDR2 is YYNGEE in the germline V gene. CDR3 length equals 13 residues. The CDR3 DNA is TGTGCCAGCAGCACCCGGACAGGCAATGAGCAGTTCTTC. This translates into CASSTRTGNEQFF.

The chain recombines TRBV2 with TRBJ2-5, with 7 bases fitting TRBD2. The CDR3 is made up of 14 amino acids. CDR1 SNHLY and CDR2 FYNNEI come from the germline V gene. The J segment lost 5 bases and the V segment lost 8 bases, leaving 11 bases of the junction unmatched. The CDR3 DNA follows: TGTGCCAGCGGGGACTACGGGGGAACGGAGACCCAGTACTTC. The encoded protein is CASGDYGGTETQYF.

This clone showed up just once. This chain connects TRBV6-6 to TRBJ1-5, with D perhaps matching TRBD1 (6 bases). With 2 bases removed from V and 7 bases from J, the gap between germline ends came to 18 bases. Per the germline V gene, CDR1 is MNHNY and CDR2 is SVGAGI (reference sequence). The CDR3 is 16 amino acids. The CDR3 loop reads CASSYRGAGVGQPQHF. DNA for the CDR3: TGTGCCAGCAGTTACCGGGGGGCAGGGGTCGGACAGCCCCAGCATTTT.

The J gene is TRBJ2-5, the V gene TRBV5-1; 8 positions agree with TRBD2. The germline V gene encodes CDR1 SGHRS and CDR2 YFSETQ. The CDR3 sequence is 15 residues long. Trimming removed 2 bases from V and 4 bases from J; junction bases left unmatched: 7. In DNA, the CDR3 is TGCGCCAGCAGCTTCAGAGCGGGGGCGAGAGAGACCCAGTACTTC. Translated: CASSFRAGARETQYF.

The chain uses TRBV5-4 and TRBJ1-4, with D possibly matching TRBD1 (6 bases). Germline CDR1 is SGHNT and CDR2 is YYREEE (reference sequence). Trimming shortened V by 0 bases and J by 8 bases, and 11 bases separated the two germline ends. This CDR3 spans 14 amino acids. CDR3 protein: CASSLGGGGEKLFF. The CDR3 bases are TGTGCCAGCAGCTTGGGCGGGGGCGGGGAAAAACTGTTTTTT.

The chain uses TRBV7-9 and TRBJ2-3; 12 bases line up with TRBD2. The V segment lost 5 bases and the J segment 0 bases; nucleotides outside the gene matches: 6. CDR3 length: 17 residues. Germline V gives CDR1 SEHNR, CDR2 FQNEAQ (reference sequence). Here the CDR3 DNA reads TGTGCCAGCAGCGCTGGGACTAGCGGGTCTAGCACAGATACGCAGTATTTT. Protein: CASSAGTSGSSTDTQYF.

The CDR3 nucleotides read TGTGCCAGCAGCTTACGAGGCGGGACGAGCTCCTACAATGAGCAGTTCTTC. Translating gives CASSLRGGTSSYNEQFF. This rearrangement joins TRBV7-9 to TRBJ2-1; TRBD2 might be the D (6 bases). Between the trimmed V and J ends, which lost 2 bases and 0 bases, there was a span of 14 bases. Germline V lookup: CDR1 SEHNR, CDR2 FQNEAQ (reference sequence). The CDR3 sequence is 17 residues long.

The V gene is TRBV19, the J gene TRBJ2-3; 9 nucleotides agree with TRBD1. Per germline, CDR1 LNHDA and CDR2 SQIVND (reference sequence). CDR3 length: 15 residues. With V trimmed by 6 bases and J by 4 bases, 8 bases remained unmatched. CDR3 nucleotide sequence: TGTGCCAGTAGCTGGGACAGGGTTAACGCAGATACGCAGTATTTT. Translated: CASSWDRVNADTQYF.

This chain links TRBV5-1 with TRBJ2-5; 7 nucleotides match TRBD1. The CDR3 length is 14 residues. V trimming: 4 bases; J trimming: 1 base; junction bases outside the gene matches: 4. Per the germline V gene, CDR1 is SGHRS and CDR2 is YFSETQ. For the CDR3, the DNA is TGCGCCAGCAGCACGGGACAGTTCCAAGAGACCCAGTACTTC. It yields the protein CASSTGQFQETQYF.

The count of this clone is one. This chain joins TRBV27 and TRBJ1-1, with TRBD1 as a possible D gene (6 bases). Per germline, CDR1 MNHEY and CDR2 SMNVEV (reference sequence). V lost 4 bases and J 5 bases, leaving 11 bases between the germline ends. CDR3 length: 13 amino acids. The CDR3 sequence: CASSSWGRTEAFF. The CDR3 DNA follows: TGTGCCAGCAGTTCGTGGGGGCGGACTGAAGCTTTCTTT.

This sequence joins TRBV9 and TRBJ2-7; weak D call: TRBD2 (7 bases). Germline CDR1 reads SGDLS; CDR2 reads YYNGEE. The CDR3 runs 16 residues. V shed 4 bases and J shed 1 base, with 18 bases lying between them. CDR3 in amino acids: CASSPRGGAKSYEQYF. The DNA for the CDR3 is TGTGCCAGCAGCCCTAGGGGGGGTGCCAAATCCTACGAGCAGTACTTC.

The V and J genes are TRBV2 and TRBJ1-1, with D tentatively TRBD1 (5 bases). V was pared by 6 bases and J by 3 bases, with 14 bases between. The germline gives CDR1 SNHLY, CDR2 FYNNEI. The CDR3 length is 14 residues. DNA of the CDR3: TGTGCCAGCAGAGTCACAGGTTTGTACACTGAAGCTTTCTTT. Translation: CASRVTGLYTEAFF.

The chain joins TRBV11-1 to TRBJ2-1, with 10 bases matching TRBD2. The CDR3 runs 13 residues. The V and J ends lost 4 bases and 7 bases, in that order; junction bases with no gene match: 1. Germline V gene sequence: CDR1 SGHAT, CDR2 FQDESV (reference sequence). This CDR3 reads CASSSGLANEQFF. As DNA, the CDR3 is TGTGCCAGCAGCTCGGGACTAGCGAATGAGCAGTTCTTC.

J is TRBJ2-7 and V is TRBV5-6; a possible D gene is TRBD1 (5 bases). This CDR3 contains 12 residues. Trimming took 4 bases from V and 1 from J, leaving 6 bases between them. Germline V gene sequence: CDR1 SGHDT, CDR2 YYEEEE. CDR3 sequence: CASSQGSYEQYF. The CDR3 coding sequence is TGTGCCAGCAGCCAGGGATCCTACGAGCAGTACTTC.

The genes are TRBV27 and TRBJ2-3, with D hard to call. CDR3 length equals 14 residues. CDR1 and CDR2 (germline): MNHEY, SMNVEV (reference sequence). V was pared by 3 bases and J by 2 bases, with 9 bases between. The CDR3 region is CASSFSRVTDTQYF. DNA for the CDR3: TGTGCCAGCAGTTTTTCGCGAGTCACAGATACGCAGTATTTT.

The count of this clone is one. The chain carries TRBV7-2 and TRBJ2-5; D remains ambiguous. The CDR3 loop spans 14 amino acids. Germline lookup yields CDR1 SGHTA and CDR2 FQGNSA. Trimming shortened V by 1 base and J by 1 base, and 7 bases separated the two germline ends. The CDR3 DNA follows: TGTGCCAGCAGCTTAGGTTCCGTCCAAGAGACCCAGTACTTC. This translates into CASSLGSVQETQYF.